This passage covers 12 T cell receptor beta chains from one sample sequenced in a study of cytomegalovirus exposure and HLA in healthy donors. 60 Vbeta and 13 Jbeta primers were used in PCR. Sequencing was performed with immunoSEQ multiplex PCR; in TCRdb, only in-frame clones are kept and a portion is missing. The sample has about 130,000 clones, about three quarters seen once. Sequencing was performed on PBMCs. Receptor source: a female donor in good health and CMV-seronegative.

In this sample, this clone turned up a few times. This specimen includes other DNA sequences encoding the same CDR3. The chain employs TRBV28 and TRBJ2-7; D call uncertain. V lost 10 bases, J lost 1 base, and 8 bases lay in between. From germline, CDR1 is MDHEN and CDR2 SYDVKM. This CDR3 has 11 residues. The CDR3, as DNA: TGTGCCACCCATGAGTCCTACGAGCAGTACTTC. Translated: CATHESYEQYF.

In this sample, this clone turned up once. The rearrangement uses TRBV10-3 and TRBJ2-5; 7 bases fit TRBD2. V dropped 4 bases and J dropped 5; count of bases not matched to a gene: 7. The CDR3 spans 14 residues. Germline values: CDR1 ENHRY, CDR2 SYGVKD. CDR3 in amino acids: CAISVGGMGETQYF. The CDR3 nucleotides read TGTGCCATCAGTGTCGGGGGGATGGGGGAGACCCAGTACTTC.

The genes are TRBV2 and TRBJ1-5; 8 nucleotides align to TRBD1. Germline V gene lookup returns CDR1 SNHLY and CDR2 FYNNEI. Germline trimming cut 6 bases from V and 0 bases from J; bases unmatched to any gene: 1. The CDR3 has 14 residues. The CDR3 DNA is TGTGCCAGCAGAACAGGGGGTAGCAATCAGCCCCAGCATTTT. Translation gives CASRTGGSNQPQHF.

This chain uses TRBV7-9 with TRBJ2-2; tentative D call: TRBD2 (5 bases). CDR3 length: 15 amino acids. The ends were cut back, 5 bases at V and 6 bases at J, with 16 bases in the middle. CDR1 and CDR2 from the germline V gene are SEHNR and FQNEAQ (reference sequence). The CDR3 bases are TGTGCCAGCAGCCCGGTGGGAGCTTTGGCCGGGGAGCTGTTTTTT. Its protein is CASSPVGALAGELFF. Filled out from reference TRBV7-9 and TRBJ2-2, the complete variable domain reads DTGVSQNPRHKITKRGQNVTFRCDPISEHNRLYWYRQTLGQGPEFLTYFQNEAQLEKSRLLSDRFSAERPKGSFSTLEIQRTEQGDSAMYLCASSPVGALAGELFFGEGSRLTVL.

This clone was counted only a few times. V is TRBV6-5 and J is TRBJ1-3, with D tentatively TRBD1 (6 bases). The CDR3 extends over 14 amino acids. Germline V CDR1 and CDR2: MNHEY, SVGAGI. Trimming shortened V by 4 bases and J by 2 bases, and 9 bases separated the two germline ends. The CDR3 DNA reads as TGTGCCAGCAGTTCCGGACAGCCTGGAAACACCATATATTTT. This gives the protein CASSSGQPGNTIYF.

The chain couples TRBV7-6 to TRBJ2-7, with 9 bases fitting TRBD1. CDR1 is SGHVS and CDR2 is FNYEAQ in the germline V gene. This CDR3 is built from 15 residues. V shed 2 bases, J shed 3 bases, and the junction held 5 bases outside the gene matches. CDR3 in amino acids: CASSLTGTGIYEQYF. CDR3 sequence (DNA): TGTGCCAGCAGCTTAACGGGGACAGGGATCTACGAGCAGTACTTC. Variable domain in full (rest from reference TRBV7-6 and TRBJ2-7): GAGVSQSPRYKVTKRGQDVALRCDPISGHVSLYWYRQALGQGPEFLTYFNYEAQQDKSGLPNDRFSAERPEGSISTLTIQRTEQRDSAMYRCASSLTGTGIYEQYFGPGTRLTVT.

The CDR3 loop reads CASSQEGQYPSKQYF. In DNA, the CDR3 is TGCGCCAGCAGCCAAGAGGGACAGTATCCCAGCAAGCAGTACTTC. V usage is TRBV4-1 and J usage is TRBJ2-7, with 7 nucleotides matching TRBD1. From germline, CDR1 is MGHRA and CDR2 YSYEKL. V was pared by 0 bases and J by 8 bases, with 10 bases of the junction left unmatched. The CDR3 has 15 amino acids.

V and J are TRBV28 and TRBJ1-4, with D possibly matching TRBD1 (5 bases). Germline V gives CDR1 MDHEN, CDR2 SYDVKM. The CDR3 contains 16 residues. Trimming took 1 base from V and 7 from J, leaving 16 bases between them. The CDR3 sequence is CASSLFGQGSSEKLFF. CDR3 sequence (DNA): TGTGCCAGCAGTTTATTCGGGCAGGGTAGCAGTGAAAAACTGTTTTTT.

Details on this clone: An end of the junction does not agree with germline; a read error may underlie this. V usage is TRBV7-2 and J usage is TRBJ2-7, with D perhaps TRBD1 (6 bases). Germline-derived CDR1 and CDR2 are SGHTA and FQGNSA. The CDR3 runs to 16 residues. Here the CDR3 DNA reads TGTGCCAGCAGCCCTGGGCAGGGGTGGGCCTCCTACGAGCAGTGCTTC. Protein: CASSPGQGWASYEQCF.

The V and J genes are TRBV7-9 and TRBJ1-2; no definite D call. The CDR3 has 11 residues. With 8 bases removed from V and 4 bases from J, the gap between germline ends came to 8 bases. Germline values: CDR1 SEHNR, CDR2 FQNEAQ (reference sequence). CDR3: CASARSYGYTF. As DNA, the CDR3 is TGTGCCAGCGCGAGAAGCTATGGCTACACCTTC.

J is TRBJ2-4 and V is TRBV19; TRBD1 matches 8 bases. The J segment lost 5 bases and the V segment lost 5 bases, leaving 5 bases of the junction unmatched. The CDR3 covers 14 residues. Germline assignment: CDR1 LNHDA and CDR2 SQIVND (reference sequence). The CDR3 reads CASSSPGQENIQYF. In DNA form, the CDR3 reads TGTGCCAGTAGTTCTCCGGGACAGGAAAACATTCAGTACTTC.

The table lists this clone with a count of one. V gene TRBV7-2 combines with J gene TRBJ2-2; TRBD2 might be the D (7 bases). CDR3 size: 18 residues. Trimming stripped 1 base from V and 4 bases from J, with 19 bases between. Germline values: CDR1 SGHTA, CDR2 FQGNSA. This CDR3 is CASSLGGGSREPTGELFF. CDR3 nucleotides: TGTGCCAGCAGCTTAGGGGGGGGCTCACGAGAACCCACCGGGGAGCTGTTTTTT.